This T cell receptor (beta chain) derives from a study of blood T cell repertoires in COVID-19. Study-wide background: From the United States, Italy and Spain came samples of acute and convalescent COVID-19. The cDNA or gDNA used as material had been derived from T cells, B-cell-depleted T cells, or PBMCs.

Germline CDR1 is LNHNV and CDR2 is YYDKDF (reference sequence). This CDR3 spans 18 amino acids. With 4 bases removed from V and 2 bases from J, the gap between germline ends came to 24 bases. Repertoires were generated with immunoSEQ multiplex PCR, while TCRdb's copy carries only in-frame clones and drops some. The sample holds about 100,000 clones, more than 75% seen once. Input material: peripheral blood. The rearrangement links TRBV15 to TRBJ2-7; weak D call: TRBD1 (6 bases). The clonotype was recovered from a man aged 60 to 69 with acute or convalescent COVID-19. The CDR3 coding sequence is TGTGCCACCAGCATAACTCCGGGCTTGGGGGCTAATCCCTACGAGCAGTACTTC. Protein sequence: CATSITPGLGANPYEQYF.